The 4 T cell receptor beta chains presented below share a single source sample, sequenced in a study of control samples from healthy donors and cancer patients. Data came from immunoSEQ multiplex PCR; TCRdb stores just in-frame clones and leaves some out. The data hold about 150,000 clones, with about 94% observed a single time. Source material: blood. All receptors derive from a woman in her thirties or forties in good health.

This sequence joins TRBV13 and TRBJ2-3; possibly TRBD2 for D (5 bases). Looked up from germline, CDR1 is PRHDT and CDR2 is FYEKMQ (reference sequence). This CDR3 is 17 amino acids long. V dropped 5 bases and J dropped 2 bases, with 20 bases sitting between them. CDR3 in amino acids: CASSAITGLTYTDTQYF. For the CDR3, the DNA is TGTGCCAGCAGCGCCATAACCGGACTCACCTACACAGATACGCAGTATTTT.

The chain joins TRBV2 to TRBJ1-2; tentative D call: TRBD1 (6 bases). The CDR3 has 14 residues. V shed 0 bases and J shed 4 bases, with 9 bases lying between them. Germline V gene sequence: CDR1 SNHLY, CDR2 FYNNEI. The CDR3 DNA is TGTGCCAGCAGTGAAGCCGGGGGCGGCTATGGCTACACCTTC. This translates into CASSEAGGGYGYTF.

The V gene is TRBV30, the J gene TRBJ2-1; TRBD1 is a possible D gene (6 bases). Germline CDR1 is GTSNPN and CDR2 is SVGIG (reference sequence). With 4 bases removed from V and 6 bases from J, the gap between germline ends came to 13 bases. CDR3 length: 13 residues. CDR3 in DNA: TGTGCCTGGACTGACAGGTTGACCAATGAGCAGTTCTTC. This gives the protein CAWTDRLTNEQFF.

J is TRBJ2-1 and V is TRBV4-3, with 7 bases aligning to TRBD2. The CDR3 is made up of 14 amino acids. Germline V lookup: CDR1 LGHNA, CDR2 YSLEER. Trimming cost V 0 bases and J 9 bases; bases outside gene matches: 5. DNA for the CDR3: TGCGCCAGCAGCCAAGATCCGGGGGAGGGTGAGCAGTTCTTC. Translating gives CASSQDPGEGEQFF.